A single T cell receptor (beta chain) is shown here with its context. The antigen is undetermined. Only in-frame clones appear in the TCRdb table, and some are missing; sequencing was by immunoSEQ multiplex PCR. The sample lists 80,000 to 100,000 clones; under 95% were seen once. The data originate from a study of PD-1 blockade in classical Hodgkin lymphoma. Study observations and caveats: Complete responders' baseline diversity resembled that of newly diagnosed patients. By cycle point C4D1, TCR diversity had risen significantly in CD4+ cells (but not CD8+ cells). A reduction in baseline TCR diversity was reportedly seen in newly diagnosed patients relative to healthy donors.

Germline V lookup: CDR1 MNHNS, CDR2 SASEGT. V gave up 5 bases and J gave up 1 base, with 11 bases separating them. CDR3 length: 14 residues. Time point meaning: cycle 4 day 1 (C4D1), after around six weeks of nivolumab. Each patient experienced a relapse that followed autologous stem cell transplantation, and brentuximab vedotin exposure varied. Complete response, partial response or progressive disease were the best responses. The sequencing here drew on peripheral blood mononuclear cells (PBMCs), taken before the fourth cycle of nivolumab. The chain employs TRBV6-1 and TRBJ1-1; D gene uncertain. This receptor was identified in a human donor with classical Hodgkin lymphoma. In DNA, the CDR3 is TGTGCCAGCAGTTGGAAAATCAAGAACACTGAAGCTTTCTTT. Amino acids: CASSWKIKNTEAFF.